This T cell receptor (beta chain) was identified during a study of Graves' ophthalmopathy and Graves' hyperthyroidism. The study's findings and limits: A model built from 13 signatures distinguished ophthalmopathy from stable hyperthyroidism with about 86% sensitivity and about 81% specificity.

The ends lost 6 bases at V and 6 bases at J; junction bases unmatched: 8. CDR3 length: 14 amino acids. CDR1 DFQATT and CDR2 SNEGSKA come from the germline V gene (reference sequence). Amplification targeted the TCR beta CDR3 regions, with RNA transcripts as the source material. The first round was an RT-PCR with HTBI primers, and the second round was a multiplex PCR. TCRdb passed the multiplex PCR reads through MiXCR, listing each CDR3 protein once. The data hold about 740,000 distinct CDR3 sequences, with 40% observed a single time. With a duration under 3 months, ophthalmopathy in the donors showed moderate-to-severe activity, CAS ≥3 and NOSPECS ≥4. To note about this clonotype: What it binds is not known.

The receptor's source is an adult man with Graves' ophthalmopathy. Sequenced sample: peripheral blood. The genes are TRBV20-1 and TRBJ2-3; TRBD1 agrees at 11 bases. In DNA, the CDR3 is TGCAGTGCCGCCGGGACAGGGGGTGTGGATACGCAGTATTTT. Amino acid sequence: CSAAGTGGVDTQYF.